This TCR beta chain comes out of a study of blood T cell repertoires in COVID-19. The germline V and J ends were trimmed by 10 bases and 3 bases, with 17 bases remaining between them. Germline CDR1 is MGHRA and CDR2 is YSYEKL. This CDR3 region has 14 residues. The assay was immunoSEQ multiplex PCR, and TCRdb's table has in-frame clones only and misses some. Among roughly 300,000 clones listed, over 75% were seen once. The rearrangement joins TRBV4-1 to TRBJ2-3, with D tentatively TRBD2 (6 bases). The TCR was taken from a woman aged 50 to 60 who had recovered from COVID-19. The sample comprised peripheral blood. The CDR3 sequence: CATKQAGGTDTQYF. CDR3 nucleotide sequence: TGCGCCACCAAACAAGCGGGCGGAACAGATACGCAGTATTTT.